One and the same sample provided the 9 T cell receptor beta chains below, sequenced in a study of T cells after somatic rescue of genetic block. The table came from immunoSEQ multiplex PCR; TCRdb's copy has only in-frame clones and leaves some out. Altogether roughly 65,000 clones are present, about 90% being singletons, with the ten largest covering about 2.9%. The specimen was peripheral blood mononuclear cells (PBMCs). These receptors were taken from a middle-aged man.

V is TRBV2 and J is TRBJ1-5; the match to TRBD1 covers 7 bases. Germline V gene sequence: CDR1 SNHLY, CDR2 FYNNEI. V shed 4 bases and J 6 bases; nucleotides not matched to a gene: 9. The CDR3 has 15 amino acids. CDR3 residues: CASSGGQSWGQPQHF. CDR3 DNA sequence: TGTGCCAGCAGTGGGGGACAGTCTTGGGGTCAGCCCCAGCATTTT.

The genes are TRBV19 and TRBJ1-2, with TRBD1 matching 9 bases. CDR3 length: 15 amino acids. In germline, CDR1 is LNHDA, CDR2 SQIVND (reference sequence). J was trimmed by 2 bases and V by 4 bases; bases with no gene match: 5. The CDR3 protein is CASSTGQGINYGYTF. The CDR3 coding sequence is TGTGCCAGTAGTACCGGACAGGGGATCAACTATGGCTACACCTTC.

The V and J genes are TRBV6-5 and TRBJ1-2; unclear D gene. V was shortened by 0 bases and J by 0 bases, with 11 bases between the two germline ends. Germline lookup yields CDR1 MNHEY and CDR2 SVGAGI. CDR3 length: 16 residues. CDR3: CASSYSSQLANYGYTF. In DNA form, the CDR3 reads TGTGCCAGCAGTTACTCATCGCAGTTAGCTAACTATGGCTACACCTTC.

The V and J genes are TRBV28 and TRBJ2-4; no firm D call. This CDR3 has 17 residues. V was clipped by 5 bases and J by 0 bases, with 17 bases between them. Germline values: CDR1 MDHEN, CDR2 SYDVKM. The CDR3 protein is CASSRLDFKLAKNIQYF. CDR3 coding DNA: TGTGCCAGCAGTCGCCTCGACTTCAAACTAGCCAAAAACATTCAGTACTTC.

The chain links TRBV28 to TRBJ2-5; 8 nucleotides match TRBD2. CDR1 MDHEN and CDR2 SYDVKM come from the germline V gene. The CDR3 length is 17 residues. J lost 5 bases, V lost 7 bases, and 18 bases had no gene match. The chain's CDR3 is CASKGKGLGTGGETQYF. In DNA, the CDR3 is TGTGCCAGCAAAGGGAAAGGGTTGGGGACGGGAGGGGAGACCCAGTACTTC.

The chain uses TRBV7-2 and TRBJ2-3, with 8 bases matching TRBD2. Germline V gene sequence: CDR1 SGHTA, CDR2 FQGNSA. The CDR3 has 15 amino acids. The junction had 5 bases not matched to a gene; V was cut back by 5 bases and J by 1 base. CDR3 coding DNA: TGTGCCAGCAGCCTACCGACTAGCGGCACAGATACGCAGTATTTT. This codes for CASSLPTSGTDTQYF. Full variable domain (missing parts from reference TRBV7-2 and TRBJ2-3): GAGVSQSPSNKVTEKGKDVELRCDPISGHTALYWYRQSLGQGLEFLIYFQGNSAPDKSGLPSDRFSAERTGGSVSTLTIQRTQQEDSAVYLCASSLPTSGTDTQYFGPGTRLTVL.

Only a few counts were recorded for this clone. J is TRBJ1-4 and V is TRBV4-1; perhaps TRBD1 as D (5 bases). Germline-derived CDR1 and CDR2 are MGHRA and YSYEKL. Trimming stripped 1 base from V and 0 bases from J, with 12 bases between. This CDR3 is built from 17 residues. The CDR3: CASSQVSTGATNEKLFF. Written as DNA, the CDR3 is TGCGCCAGCAGCCAAGTTTCCACAGGTGCAACTAATGAAAAACTGTTTTTT.

V gene TRBV4-2 combines with J gene TRBJ2-2; D is ambiguous. The V and J ends lost 2 bases and 7 bases respectively, with 11 bases between them. Germline V CDR1 and CDR2: LGHNA, YNFKEQ. The CDR3 runs to 14 residues. CDR3 bases: TGTGCCAGCAGCCAACCCGACCCGGGCGGGGAGCTGTTTTTT. Protein sequence: CASSQPDPGGELFF.

The J gene is TRBJ2-4, the V gene TRBV25-1; 11 nucleotides agree with TRBD1. The V and J ends lost 7 bases and 4 bases, in that order; junction bases with no gene match: 3. The CDR3 is 14 amino acids. The germline gives CDR1 MGHDK, CDR2 SYGVNS. Here the CDR3 reads CASTGQGAKNIQYF. The CDR3 nucleotides read TGTGCCAGCACTGGACAGGGGGCGAAAAACATTCAGTACTTC.